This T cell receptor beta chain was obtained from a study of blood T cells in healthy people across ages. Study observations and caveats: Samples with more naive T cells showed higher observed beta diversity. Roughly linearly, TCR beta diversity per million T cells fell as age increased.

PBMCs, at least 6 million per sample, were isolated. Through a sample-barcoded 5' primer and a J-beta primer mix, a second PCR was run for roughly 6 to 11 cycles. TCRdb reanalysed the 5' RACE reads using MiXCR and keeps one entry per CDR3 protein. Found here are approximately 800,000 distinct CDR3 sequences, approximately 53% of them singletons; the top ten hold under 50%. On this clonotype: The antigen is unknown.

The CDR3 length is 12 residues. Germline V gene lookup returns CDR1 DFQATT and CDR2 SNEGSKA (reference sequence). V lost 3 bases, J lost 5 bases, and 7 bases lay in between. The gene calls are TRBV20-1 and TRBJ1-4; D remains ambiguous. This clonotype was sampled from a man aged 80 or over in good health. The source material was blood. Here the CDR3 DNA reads TGCAGTGCTAGTTGGCGCAATGAAAAACTGTTTTTT. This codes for CSASWRNEKLFF.